This entry is about one T cell receptor beta chain. As yet, its antigen is unknown. The CDR3 covers 16 residues. With V trimmed by 0 bases and J by 2 bases, 8 bases remained unmatched. CDR1 is GTSNPN, CDR2 SVGIG, per germline (reference sequence). The sample comes from a study of cytomegalovirus exposure and HLA in healthy donors. The repertoire was sequenced with immunoSEQ multiplex PCR; TCRdb's copy has only in-frame clones and lacks some. The top ten hold less than 2% of the sample, which has about 78,000 clones, 96% seen once. Study-wide findings and caveats: In the 95 to 150 validation repertoires, just under 95% of cluster scores exceeded 0, per a later analysis.

Material: PBMCs. The gene calls are TRBV30 and TRBJ1-1; 8 bases map to TRBD1. The origin of this receptor is a young man in good health and CMV-seropositive. The CDR3 region has the DNA TGTGCCTGGAGTGTACAAACAGGGGGATTTAACACTGAAGCTTTCTTT. It is translated as CAWSVQTGGFNTEAFF.